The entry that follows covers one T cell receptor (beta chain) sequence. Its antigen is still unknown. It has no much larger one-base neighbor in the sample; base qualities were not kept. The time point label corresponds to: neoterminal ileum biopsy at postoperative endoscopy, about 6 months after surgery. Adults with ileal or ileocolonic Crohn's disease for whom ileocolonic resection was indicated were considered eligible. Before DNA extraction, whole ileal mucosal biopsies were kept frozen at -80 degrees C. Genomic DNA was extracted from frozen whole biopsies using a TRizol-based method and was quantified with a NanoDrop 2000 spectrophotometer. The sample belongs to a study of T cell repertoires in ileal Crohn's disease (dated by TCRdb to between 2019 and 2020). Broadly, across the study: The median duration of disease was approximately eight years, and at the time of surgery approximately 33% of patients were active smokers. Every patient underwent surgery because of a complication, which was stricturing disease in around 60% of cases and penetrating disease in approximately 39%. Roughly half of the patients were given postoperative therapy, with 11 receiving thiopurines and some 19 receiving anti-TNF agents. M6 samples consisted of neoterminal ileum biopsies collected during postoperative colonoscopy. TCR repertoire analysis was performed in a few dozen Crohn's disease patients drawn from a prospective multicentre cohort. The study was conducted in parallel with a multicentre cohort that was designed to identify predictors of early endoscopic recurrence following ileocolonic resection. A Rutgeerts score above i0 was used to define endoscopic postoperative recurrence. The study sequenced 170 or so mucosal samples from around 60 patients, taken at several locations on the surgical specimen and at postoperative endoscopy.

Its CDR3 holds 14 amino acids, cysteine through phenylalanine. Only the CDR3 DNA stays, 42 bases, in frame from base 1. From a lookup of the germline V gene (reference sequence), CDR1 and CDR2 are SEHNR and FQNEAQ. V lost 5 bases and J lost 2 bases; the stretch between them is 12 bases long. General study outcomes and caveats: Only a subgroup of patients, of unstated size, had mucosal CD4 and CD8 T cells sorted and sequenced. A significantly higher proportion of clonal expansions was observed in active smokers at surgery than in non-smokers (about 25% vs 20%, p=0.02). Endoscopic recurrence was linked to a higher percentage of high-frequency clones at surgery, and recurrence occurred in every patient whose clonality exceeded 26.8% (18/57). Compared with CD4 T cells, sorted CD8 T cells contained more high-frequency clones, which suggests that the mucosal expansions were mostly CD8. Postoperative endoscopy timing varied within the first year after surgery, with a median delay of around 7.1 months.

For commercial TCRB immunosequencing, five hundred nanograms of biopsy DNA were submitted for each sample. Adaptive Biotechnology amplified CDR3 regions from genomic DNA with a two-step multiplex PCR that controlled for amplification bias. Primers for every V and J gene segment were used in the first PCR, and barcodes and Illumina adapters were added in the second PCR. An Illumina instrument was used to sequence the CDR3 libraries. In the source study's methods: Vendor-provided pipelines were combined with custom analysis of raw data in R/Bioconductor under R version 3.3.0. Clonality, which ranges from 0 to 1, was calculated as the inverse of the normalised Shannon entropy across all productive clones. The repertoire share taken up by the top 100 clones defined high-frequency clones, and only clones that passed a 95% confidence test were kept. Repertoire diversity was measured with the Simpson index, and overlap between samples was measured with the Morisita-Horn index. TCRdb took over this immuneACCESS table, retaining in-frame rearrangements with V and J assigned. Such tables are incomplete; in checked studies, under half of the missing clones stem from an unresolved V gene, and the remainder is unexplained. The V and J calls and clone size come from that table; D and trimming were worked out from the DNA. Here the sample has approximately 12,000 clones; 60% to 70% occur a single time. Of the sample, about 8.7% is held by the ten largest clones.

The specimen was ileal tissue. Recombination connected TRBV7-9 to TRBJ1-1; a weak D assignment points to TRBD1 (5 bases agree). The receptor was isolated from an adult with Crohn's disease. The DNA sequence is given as TGTGCCAGCAGCCCTCAGGGTGGTAACACTGAAGCTTTCTTT. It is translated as CASSPQGGNTEAFF.